Below, 15 T cell receptor beta chains from the same sample are listed, as sequenced in a study of metastatic and nonmetastatic thyroid tumors (TCRdb year 2020). Before undergoing thyroid surgery, none of the patients had been given any kind of treatment. Library creation used PCR. TCRdb shows the sequencer as Illumina HiSeq 4000. TCRdb cleaned the public reads at Q25 with fastp, built clones with MiXCR and kept in-frame beta chains. Present in this sample are about 19,000 clones, over 15% of which were seen just once. Around 20% of the sample is held by the ten biggest clonotypes. The sample comprised blood. The source of these receptors is a male donor with papillary thyroid cancer or a benign thyroid nodule (not recorded which). Some clones in this sample may be carry-over from other donors' samples.

This clone was observed many times. This chain uses TRBV5-4 with TRBJ1-2; D is possibly TRBD1 (6 bases). The germline V gene has CDR1 SGHNT and CDR2 YYREEE (reference sequence). CDR3 size: 15 residues. The ends were cut back, 4 bases at V and 3 bases at J, with 16 bases in the middle. CDR3 nucleotides: TGTGCCAGCAGCGGAGGACAGAACGGGGACTATGGCTACACCTTC. Translating gives CASSGGQNGDYGYTF.

Many counts were recorded for this clone. This chain links TRBV6-2 or TRBV6-3 with TRBJ2-3; D unresolved. CDR1 and CDR2 from the germline V gene are MNHEY and SVGEGT. This CDR3 region has 13 residues. The ends were cut back, 5 bases at V and 4 bases at J, with 10 bases in the middle. The chain's CDR3 is CASSRYLPDTQYF. In DNA form, the CDR3 reads TGTGCCAGCAGTCGATACCTCCCAGATACGCAGTATTTT.

Within the sample, this clone is medium-sized. This chain connects TRBV12-3 or TRBV12-4 to TRBJ2-7, with D possibly being TRBD2 (6 bases). The CDR3 has 14 residues. The V and J ends lost 0 bases and 1 base respectively, with 7 bases between them. CDR3 residues: CASSLAEGSYEQYF. CDR3 sequence (DNA): TGTGCCAGCAGTTTAGCGGAGGGGTCCTACGAGCAGTACTTC.

In its sample, this clone was seen many times. This chain connects TRBV29-1 to TRBJ2-4, with TRBD2 matching over 10 bases. CDR3 length: 15 amino acids. Germline CDR1 and CDR2: SQVTM and ANQGSEA. V lost 5 bases and J lost 1; bases outside the gene matches: 5. The CDR3 sequence: CSVQGLAFAKNIQYF. CDR3 coding DNA: TGCAGCGTTCAGGGACTAGCGTTTGCCAAAAACATTCAGTACTTC.

The V gene is TRBV5-1, the J gene TRBJ2-2; D is perhaps TRBD1 (6 bases). V was trimmed by 0 bases and J by 4 bases, leaving 16 bases between them. This CDR3 region has 17 residues. Germline CDR1 SGHRS, CDR2 YFSETQ. Here the CDR3 reads CASSLGTRGRSTGELFF. The CDR3 nucleotides are TGCGCCAGCAGCTTGGGTACCAGGGGAAGGAGCACCGGGGAGCTGTTTTTT. The complete variable domain, with remaining parts taken from reference TRBV5-1 and TRBJ2-2, reads KAGVTQTPRYLIKTRGQQVTLSCSPISGHRSVSWYQQTPGQGLQFLFEYFSETQRNKGNFPGRFSGRQFSNSRSEMNVSTLELGDSALYLCASSLGTRGRSTGELFFGEGSRLTVL.

This clone was observed many times. The rearrangement uses TRBV27 and TRBJ2-7, with 9 bases lining up with TRBD1. This CDR3 spans 12 amino acids. The trim removed 10 bases at V and 2 bases at J, leaving 3 bases unmatched. CDR1 and CDR2 from the germline V gene are MNHEY and SMNVEV (reference sequence). The CDR3: CATGQGPYEQYF. The CDR3 DNA follows: TGTGCCACGGGACAGGGTCCCTACGAGCAGTACTTC.

The chain couples TRBV30 to TRBJ1-1; no definite D call. V was cut by 6 bases and J by 7 bases, with 21 bases left in between. This CDR3 region has 14 residues. The germline gives CDR1 GTSNPN, CDR2 SVGIG (reference sequence). The CDR3 protein is CACKHHDNRYEAFF. The CDR3 nucleotides are TGTGCCTGTAAACACCACGACAACCGGTATGAAGCTTTCTTT.

This clone came up many times. A much larger clone differs by one base, so this may be a read error. The chain links TRBV7-8 to TRBJ2-7; no firm D call. Trimming shortened V by 2 bases and J by 0 bases, and 5 bases separated the two germline ends. The CDR3 has 13 amino acids. Germline V gene sequence: CDR1 SGHVS, CDR2 FQNEAQ. The CDR3 DNA reads as TGTGCCAGCAGCTTAAGCAACTCCTACGAGCAGTACTTC. This translates into CASSLSNSYEQYF.

This clone is medium-sized within its sample. V and J are TRBV3-1 and TRBJ1-4; 7 bases are shared with TRBD1. The CDR3 contains 14 residues. The J segment lost 6 bases and the V segment lost 6 bases, leaving 7 bases of the junction unmatched. The germline V gene encodes CDR1 LGHDT and CDR2 YNNKEL (reference sequence). The CDR3 coding sequence is TGTGCCAGCAGGTTACAGGGGCTGGATGAAAAACTGTTTTTT. As protein: CASRLQGLDEKLFF.

This clone was found a few times. A clone one base away is much larger, so this may be a read error. V and J are TRBV5-4 and TRBJ1-1, with 7 positions matching TRBD1. The CDR3 spans 14 residues. Trimming took 6 bases from V and 0 from J; bases not matched to a gene: 5. The germline gives CDR1 SGHNT, CDR2 YYREEE (reference sequence). This CDR3 reads CASIYGQVNTEAFF. CDR3 coding DNA: TGTGCCAGCATTTACGGACAGGTGAACACTGAAGCTTTCTTT.

The genes are TRBV7-9 and TRBJ2-5; tentative D call: TRBD1 (6 bases). Trimming took 8 bases from V and 11 from J, leaving 12 bases between them. The CDR3 totals 10 residues. Germline V gives CDR1 SEHNR, CDR2 FQNEAQ (reference sequence). CDR3 region: CASGTGTQYF. The DNA for the CDR3 is TGTGCCAGCGGAACCGGGACACAGTACTTC.

Ten or more counts support this clone. The chain couples TRBV5-4 to TRBJ2-1; 7 bases match TRBD2. V shed 3 bases, J shed 3 bases, and the junction held 9 bases outside the gene matches. There are 16 residues in the CDR3. CDR1 SGHNT and CDR2 YYREEE come from the germline V gene (reference sequence). CDR3 loop: CASSSGGIGIYNEQFF. The CDR3 DNA reads as TGTGCCAGCAGCTCCGGGGGGATTGGGATCTACAATGAGCAGTTCTTC.

This clone was seen many times. This chain uses TRBV7-3 with TRBJ2-3, with 8 bases that match TRBD1. This CDR3 contains 12 residues. The germline V gene has CDR1 SGHTA and CDR2 FQGTGA. Trimming took 5 bases from V and 6 from J; bases not matched to a gene: 1. The CDR3 DNA sequence: TGTGCCAGCAGCCGGGACAGGGATACGCAGTATTTT. It translates to CASSRDRDTQYF.

This clone has at least ten counts. The CDR3 reads CASSLGTSGRIYEQYF. The CDR3 nucleotides are TGTGCCAGCAGTCTCGGGACTAGCGGGAGAATATACGAGCAGTACTTC. The chain recombines TRBV27 with TRBJ2-7, with 14 bases lining up with TRBD2. In germline, CDR1 is MNHEY, CDR2 SMNVEV (reference sequence). The CDR3 loop spans 16 amino acids. V trimming: 5 bases; J trimming: 4 bases; junction bases outside the gene matches: 7.

The V and J genes are TRBV27 and TRBJ2-3; D remains unclear. The CDR3 contains 14 residues. The germline V gene encodes CDR1 MNHEY and CDR2 SMNVEV (reference sequence). V was shortened by 7 bases and J by 2 bases, with 13 bases between the two germline ends. The CDR3 loop reads CASIFTCATDTQYF. The DNA of the CDR3 is TGTGCCAGCATTTTCACTTGTGCCACAGATACGCAGTATTTT.